The present T cell receptor beta chain was sequenced within a study of human T cells and chemical hapten exposure. Individual cDNA molecules in this library carried unique molecular identifiers. From the RACE reads, TCRdb called clonotypes with MiXCR, one entry per CDR3 protein. In the table there are some 91,000 distinct CDR3 sequences, around 12% of which are singletons. The V gene lost 4 bases and the J gene lost 5 bases, with 15 bases spanning the gap. The germline V gene encodes CDR1 MDHEN and CDR2 SYDVKM. This CDR3 has 14 amino acids. Time point meaning: patch test 1, 2 weeks after DPC sensitization. Indicated treatment: therapeutic diphenylcyclopropenone sensitization with weekly scalp DPC.

The chain links TRBV28 to TRBJ2-7, with a weak D call TRBD2 (5 bases). The sequencing used whole blood, collected in connection with sensitization to the hapten diphenylcyclopropenone (DPC). The receptor's source is a woman aged 40 to 55 with alopecia areata. Some clones in this sample may be carry-over from other donors' samples. CDR3 in amino acids: CASSWPGRRDEQYF. The CDR3 region has the DNA TGTGCCAGCAGTTGGCCCGGACGGCGGGACGAGCAGTACTTC.